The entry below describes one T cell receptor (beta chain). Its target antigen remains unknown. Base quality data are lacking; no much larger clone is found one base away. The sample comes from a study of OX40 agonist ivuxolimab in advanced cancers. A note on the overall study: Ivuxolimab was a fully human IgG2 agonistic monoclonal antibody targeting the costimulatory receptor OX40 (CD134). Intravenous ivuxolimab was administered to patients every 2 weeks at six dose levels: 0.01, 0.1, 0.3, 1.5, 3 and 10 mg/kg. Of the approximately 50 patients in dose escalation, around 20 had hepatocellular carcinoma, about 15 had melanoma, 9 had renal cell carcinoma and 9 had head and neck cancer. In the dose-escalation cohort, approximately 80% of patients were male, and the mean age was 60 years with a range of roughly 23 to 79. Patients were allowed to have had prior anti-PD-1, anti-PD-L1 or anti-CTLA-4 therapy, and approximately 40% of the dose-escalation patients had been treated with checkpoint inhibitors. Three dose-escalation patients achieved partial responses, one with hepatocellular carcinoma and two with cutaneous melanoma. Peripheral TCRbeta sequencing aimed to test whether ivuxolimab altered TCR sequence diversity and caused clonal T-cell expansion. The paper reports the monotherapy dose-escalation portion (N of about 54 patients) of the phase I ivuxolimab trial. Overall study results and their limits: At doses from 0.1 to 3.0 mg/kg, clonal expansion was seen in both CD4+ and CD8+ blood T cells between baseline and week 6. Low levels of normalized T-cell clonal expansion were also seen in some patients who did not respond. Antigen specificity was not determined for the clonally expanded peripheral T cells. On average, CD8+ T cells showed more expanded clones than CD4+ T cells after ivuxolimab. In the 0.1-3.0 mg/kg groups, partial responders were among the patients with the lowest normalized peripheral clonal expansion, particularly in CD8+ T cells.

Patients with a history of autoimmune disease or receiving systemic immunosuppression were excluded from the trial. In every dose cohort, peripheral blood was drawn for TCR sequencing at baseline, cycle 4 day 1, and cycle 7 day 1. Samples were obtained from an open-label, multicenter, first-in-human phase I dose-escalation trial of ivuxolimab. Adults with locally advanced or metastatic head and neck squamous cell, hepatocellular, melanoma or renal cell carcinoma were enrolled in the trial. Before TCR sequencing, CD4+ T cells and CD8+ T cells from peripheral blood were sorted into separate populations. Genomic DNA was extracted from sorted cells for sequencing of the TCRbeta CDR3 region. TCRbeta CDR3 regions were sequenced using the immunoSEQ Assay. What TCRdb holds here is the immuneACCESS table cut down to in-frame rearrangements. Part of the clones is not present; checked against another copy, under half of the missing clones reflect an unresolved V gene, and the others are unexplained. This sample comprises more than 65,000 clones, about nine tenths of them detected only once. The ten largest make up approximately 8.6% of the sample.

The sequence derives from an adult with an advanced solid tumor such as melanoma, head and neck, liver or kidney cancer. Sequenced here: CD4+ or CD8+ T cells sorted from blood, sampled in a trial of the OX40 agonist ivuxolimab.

Here the CDR3 is given as CASSKRGTGSYEQYF. The sequenced DNA is TGTGCCAGCAGCAAAAGGGGGACAGGGTCCTACGAGCAGTACTTC. The chain is encoded by TRBV21-1 joined to TRBJ2-7; the DNA was not compared with TRBD1, the D call given in the table. TRBV21-1 is tagged as a pseudogene. The CDR3 covers 15 residues, taking in both the cysteine and the phenylalanine. The DNA shown is the 45-base CDR3, in frame from base 1.